The rows below give T cell receptor beta chains drawn from one sample of a study of control samples from healthy donors and cancer patients. The data were produced by immunoSEQ multiplex PCR, yet TCRdb's version contains in-frame clones alone and is incomplete. Here the sample spans about 130,000 clones, just under 95% being singletons. The sequenced material came from blood. The receptors were sampled from a man between 25 and 39 years old in good health. The CDR3 runs from the conserved cysteine through the conserved F or W. Each record gives: V gene, D gene, clone size, J gene, CDR3 protein, CDR3 DNA. The D gene is left open where the match is weak. Only some rows state a clone size, as once, few, many or a class for expanded clones.

v_call: TRBV2
d_call: TRBD1
clone_size: once
j_call: TRBJ2-7
cdr3_aa: CASSDARQGSYEQYF
cdr3_nt: TGTGCCAGCAGTGATGCGAGACAGGGTTCCTACGAGCAGTACTTC

v_call: TRBV19
d_call: NA
clone_size: NA
j_call: TRBJ2-4
cdr3_aa: CASSITAVAKNIQYF
cdr3_nt: TGTGCCAGTAGTATAACCGCGGTAGCCAAAAACATTCAGTACTTC

v_call: TRBV28
d_call: NA
clone_size: NA
j_call: TRBJ2-1
cdr3_aa: CASSLAGVARGEQFF
cdr3_nt: TGTGCCAGCAGTTTAGCGGGGGTTGCGAGGGGGGAGCAGTTCTTC

v_call: TRBV7-2
d_call: NA
clone_size: NA
j_call: TRBJ2-2
cdr3_aa: CASSLGGPGTGELFF
cdr3_nt: TGTGCCAGCAGCTTAGGGGGGCCGGGCACCGGGGAGCTGTTTTTT

v_call: TRBV7-9
d_call: TRBD1
clone_size: NA
j_call: TRBJ1-2
cdr3_aa: CASNDRDSNYGYTF
cdr3_nt: TGTGCCAGCAACGACCGGGACAGCAACTATGGCTACACCTTC

v_call: TRBV19
d_call: NA
clone_size: once
j_call: TRBJ2-1
cdr3_aa: CASSMGNSYNEQFF
cdr3_nt: TGTGCCAGTAGTATGGGGAACTCCTACAATGAGCAGTTCTTC

v_call: TRBV5-1
d_call: TRBD1
clone_size: NA
j_call: TRBJ2-5
cdr3_aa: CASSSRVTGTGAFQETQYF
cdr3_nt: TGCGCCAGCAGCTCCCGGGTGACCGGGACAGGGGCTTTTCAAGAGACCCAGTACTTC

v_call: TRBV7-9
d_call: TRBD1
clone_size: NA
j_call: TRBJ2-7
cdr3_aa: CASEGTGSYEQYF
cdr3_nt: TGTGCCAGCGAAGGGACAGGGAGCTACGAGCAGTACTTC

v_call: TRBV5-1
d_call: NA
clone_size: NA
j_call: TRBJ1-4
cdr3_aa: CASSLSGATNEKLFF
cdr3_nt: TGCGCCAGCAGCTTGAGCGGTGCAACTAATGAAAAACTGTTTTTT

v_call: TRBV10-3
d_call: NA
clone_size: NA
j_call: TRBJ1-1
cdr3_aa: CAISERDRNSEAFF
cdr3_nt: TGTGCCATCAGTGAGAGAGACAGGAACTCTGAAGCTTTCTTT

v_call: TRBV4-3
d_call: TRBD2
clone_size: NA
j_call: TRBJ2-7
cdr3_aa: CASSQDFRTSGVYEQYF
cdr3_nt: TGCGCCAGCAGCCAAGATTTTCGAACTAGCGGGGTCTACGAGCAGTACTTC

v_call: TRBV7-9
d_call: NA
clone_size: once
j_call: TRBJ1-2
cdr3_aa: CASSLGSPYGYTF
cdr3_nt: TGTGCCAGCAGCTTGGGGAGCCCTTATGGCTACACCTTC

v_call: TRBV12-3/TRBV12-4
d_call: NA
clone_size: NA
j_call: TRBJ1-2
cdr3_aa: CASNGRNYGYTF
cdr3_nt: TGTGCCAGCAATGGACGGAACTATGGCTACACCTTC

v_call: TRBV19
d_call: NA
clone_size: NA
j_call: TRBJ2-2
cdr3_aa: CASTRLNRNTGELFF
cdr3_nt: TGTGCCAGTACCCGACTCAACCGGAACACCGGGGAGCTGTTTTTT

v_call: TRBV4-1
d_call: NA
clone_size: NA
j_call: TRBJ1-1
cdr3_aa: CASSQEGGVLNTEAFF
cdr3_nt: TGCGCCAGCAGCCAAGAGGGGGGGGTTCTGAACACTGAAGCTTTCTTT

v_call: TRBV6-5
d_call: NA
clone_size: NA
j_call: TRBJ1-2
cdr3_aa: CASSYSIAANYGYTF
cdr3_nt: TGTGCCAGCAGTTACTCGATAGCGGCAAACTATGGCTACACCTTC

v_call: TRBV6-5
d_call: TRBD1
clone_size: NA
j_call: TRBJ2-7
cdr3_aa: CASRKGQGIYEQYF
cdr3_nt: TGTGCCAGCAGAAAAGGACAGGGGATCTACGAGCAGTACTTC

v_call: TRBV29-1
d_call: TRBD1
clone_size: NA
j_call: TRBJ2-1
cdr3_aa: CSVRGQGYNEQFF
cdr3_nt: TGCAGCGTTCGTGGACAGGGGTACAATGAGCAGTTCTTC

v_call: TRBV19
d_call: NA
clone_size: NA
j_call: TRBJ2-5
cdr3_aa: CASSIRWEPTQETQYF
cdr3_nt: TGTGCCAGTAGTATAAGGTGGGAGCCGACCCAAGAGACCCAGTACTTC

v_call: TRBV2
d_call: TRBD1
clone_size: NA
j_call: TRBJ2-7
cdr3_aa: CASRPGTGSINSEQYF
cdr3_nt: TGTGCCAGCAGGCCCGGGACAGGGTCCATTAACAGCGAGCAGTACTTC

v_call: TRBV20-1
d_call: NA
clone_size: NA
j_call: TRBJ1-1
cdr3_aa: CSASSTEAFF
cdr3_nt: TGCAGTGCCAGCTCCACTGAAGCTTTCTTT

v_call: TRBV9
d_call: NA
clone_size: NA
j_call: TRBJ1-2
cdr3_aa: CASSGPSYGYTF
cdr3_nt: TGTGCCAGCAGCGGGCCGTCCTATGGCTACACCTTC

v_call: TRBV14
d_call: NA
clone_size: NA
j_call: TRBJ2-3
cdr3_aa: CASSQGGTDTQYF
cdr3_nt: TGTGCCAGCAGCCAAGGGGGCACAGATACGCAGTATTTT

v_call: TRBV5-1
d_call: NA
clone_size: NA
j_call: TRBJ1-1
cdr3_aa: CASSLGGDTEAFF
cdr3_nt: TGCGCCAGCAGCTTGGGGGGTGACACTGAAGCTTTCTTT